This record looks at one T cell receptor (beta chain) sequence and its context. Its antigen is unknown. The CDR3 has 13 amino acids. The ends were cut back, 0 bases at V and 6 bases at J, with 8 bases in the middle. Germline lookup yields CDR1 LGHNA and CDR2 YNFKEQ. These data belong to a study of blood T cells in healthy people across ages. Study-wide points: More naive CD4+ cells and higher diversity were found in long-lived than in aged donors. PBMCs were not sorted, which prevented a conclusive comparison of naive versus antigen-experienced cells.

The use of a sample-barcoded 5' primer and a J-beta primer mix characterized a second PCR of roughly 7 to 11 cycles. Using its own MiXCR run on the 5' RACE reads, TCRdb lists one record per CDR3 protein. The table includes almost 300,000 distinct CDR3 sequences, roughly 26% detected once. V is TRBV4-2 and J is TRBJ1-2, with a weak D call TRBD1 (5 bases). This receptor was obtained from a woman aged 70 to 79 in good health. Specimen: blood. Here the CDR3 reads CASSQEVGDGYTF. The CDR3 nucleotides are TGTGCCAGCAGCCAAGAGGTGGGGGATGGCTACACCTTC.